Detailed here is one TCR beta chain. Its antigen is as yet unknown. Losses at the gene ends were 3 bases for V and 2 bases for J; bases not matched to a gene: 8. The CDR3 is 18 residues long. The sample originates from a study of T cells in Graves' hyperthyroidism and ophthalmopathy. The overall study: Initial diagnosis, before any treatment, was when peripheral blood was collected. Whole-study results and caveats: Ophthalmopathy and stable hyperthyroidism were separated by a 13 V-J model.

The investigators amplified TCR beta CDR3 regions from RNA transcripts. TCR CDR3 regions were first amplified by RT-PCR with HTBI primers. TCRdb re-called the multiplex PCR reads with MiXCR, one entry per CDR3 protein. This table has hundreds of thousands of distinct CDR3 sequences, roughly 17% appearing once. The study enrolled patients aged 18 to 65 with newly diagnosed hyperthyroidism of under 2 months' duration. Diagnoses were made from clinical symptoms, serum measures (thyroxine and TRAb), thyroid ultrasound and orbital computed tomography. Sequences were obtained from blood. The TCR comes from a woman under 40 with Graves' hyperthyroidism. This sequence joins TRBV12-3 or TRBV12-4 and TRBJ2-3; 13 positions match TRBD2. The CDR3 is CASSFSLAGGWATDTQYF. Here the CDR3 DNA reads TGTGCCAGCAGTTTCTCACTAGCGGGAGGGTGGGCCACAGATACGCAGTATTTT.